The rows below give T cell receptor beta chains drawn from one sample of a study of T-cell reconstitution after alpha-beta-depleted transplantation in children. TCRdb processed the PCR reads anew with MiXCR; each CDR3 protein has one entry. The table lists over 150,000 distinct CDR3 sequences, under 8.5% of them singletons. This material consisted of PBMCs, taken before TCRalphabeta/CD19-depleted stem cell transplant. The receptors here all came from a boy aged 2 to 10 with acute lymphoblastic leukemia, due to receive a stem cell transplant. CDR3s include the opening cysteine and the closing phenylalanine or tryptophan. The D gene is left open where the match is weak. Only part of the rows carry a size: once, few, many, or a class if the clone is expanded.

cdr3_aa cdr3_nt v_call d_call clone_size j_call
CASSPEGLAGIYEQYF TGCGCCAGCAGCCCCGAGGGGCTAGCGGGAATCTACGAGCAGTACTTC TRBV4-3 TRBD2 . TRBJ2-7
CASSSASSGDDRELFF TGTGCCAGCAGCTCCGCCTCCTCAGGGGATGATCGGGAGCTGTTTTTT TRBV7-9 . many TRBJ2-2
CASSSGYEKLFF TGTGCCAGCAGCTCAGGGTACGAAAAACTGTTTTTT TRBV7-2 . . TRBJ1-4
CASSPESEQYF TGTGCCAGCAGCCCTGAGAGCGAGCAGTACTTC TRBV7-8 . many TRBJ2-7
CASSFGLNEQFF TGTGCCAGCAGTTTTGGGCTCAATGAGCAGTTCTTC TRBV12-3/TRBV12-4 . many TRBJ2-1
CSAQISGGAPDTQYF TGCAGTGCTCAAATTAGCGGGGGGGCGCCAGATACGCAGTATTTT TRBV20-1 TRBD2 many TRBJ2-3
CASSLRRNEQFF TGTGCCAGCAGCTTAAGGAGGAATGAGCAGTTCTTC TRBV7-2 . many TRBJ2-1
CASSLMTSGRLNTGELFF TGTGCCAGCAGCTTGATGACTAGCGGGAGGCTGAACACCGGGGAGCTGTTTTTT TRBV3-1 TRBD2 many TRBJ2-2
CASSDAGLAFNNEQFF TGTGCCAGCAGTGACGCGGGACTAGCTTTCAACAATGAGCAGTTCTTC TRBV25-1 TRBD2 many TRBJ2-1
CASSYPGQGNTEAFF TGTGCCAGCAGTTACCCGGGACAGGGGAACACTGAAGCTTTCTTT TRBV6-5 TRBD1 many TRBJ1-1
CASSPGADYGYTF TGTGCCAGCAGCCCAGGCGCAGACTATGGCTACACCTTC TRBV7-2 . many TRBJ1-2
CASFAGGSGQYF TGTGCCAGCTTCGCAGGGGGCAGTGGGCAGTATTTT TRBV28 TRBD1 . TRBJ2-3
CASTPRGLGLRNEQFF TGTGCCAGCACCCCGCGGGGTTTGGGACTTCGCAATGAGCAGTTCTTC TRBV28 . . TRBJ2-1
CSASVAGVISYNEQFF TGCAGTGCTAGTGTAGCGGGAGTAATCTCCTACAATGAGCAGTTCTTC TRBV20-1 TRBD2 many TRBJ2-1
CSARGIGTGELFF TGCAGTGCTCGGGGGATTGGAACCGGGGAGCTGTTTTTT TRBV20-1 . many TRBJ2-2
CASSSPTSGEADTQYF TGTGCCAGCAGTTCGCCGACTAGCGGGGAAGCAGATACGCAGTATTTT TRBV28 TRBD2 many TRBJ2-3
CAISPRLGTGARNTEAFF TGTGCCATCAGTCCCCGGTTGGGGACAGGGGCTCGGAACACTGAAGCTTTCTTT TRBV10-3 TRBD1 . TRBJ1-1
CASSFNSNQPQHF TGTGCCAGCAGCTTTAATAGCAATCAGCCCCAGCATTTT TRBV7-9 . many TRBJ1-5
CSVEEEDWSNYGYTF TGCAGCGTTGAAGAGGAGGATTGGTCTAACTATGGCTACACCTTC TRBV29-1 . many TRBJ1-2
CSARALTDTQYF TGCAGTGCTAGAGCCCTCACCGATACGCAGTATTTT TRBV20-1 . many TRBJ2-3
CAFWTESRNIQYF TGTGCCTTCTGGACAGAAAGCAGAAACATTCAGTACTTC TRBV12-3/TRBV12-4 . . TRBJ2-4
CSATEGTTQYF TGCAGTGCTACGGAGGGGACTACGCAGTATTTT TRBV20-1 . many TRBJ2-3
CASSYSTGTGGHQPQHF TGTGCCAGCAGTTACTCGACCGGGACAGGGGGCCATCAGCCCCAGCATTTT TRBV6-2/TRBV6-3 TRBD1 few TRBJ1-5
CASGDRYNSPLHF TGTGCCAGCGGTGACAGATATAATTCACCCCTCCACTTT TRBV6-1 . few TRBJ1-6
CASSDRGVPYNEQFF TGTGCCAGCAGTGACCGGGGGGTCCCATACAATGAGCAGTTCTTC TRBV27 TRBD2 . TRBJ2-1
CAIMGGTTSEQFF TGTGCCATCATGGGCGGGACGACGTCTGAGCAGTTCTTC TRBV10-3 . many TRBJ2-1
CASSPRAGTGQYF TGTGCCAGCAGCCCAAGGGCTGGGACAGGGCAGTATTTT TRBV7-2 TRBD1 many TRBJ2-3
CASSVGRSSYNEQFF TGCGCCAGCTCCGTGGGCCGGAGCTCCTACAATGAGCAGTTCTTC TRBV5-1 . . TRBJ2-1
CASSSGPRPGEQYF TGTGCCAGCAGTTCAGGGCCCCGCCCGGGGGAGCAGTACTTC TRBV28 . . TRBJ2-7
CASSKGGPTFPHNQPQHF TGTGCCAGCAGCAAAGGGGGACCCACCTTTCCCCATAACCAGCCCCAGCATTTT TRBV21-1 . . TRBJ1-5
CASSLSGGLSEQYF TGTGCCAGCAGTTTGTCGGGGGGACTAAGCGAGCAGTACTTC TRBV27 TRBD2 many TRBJ2-7
CASSQDGTSGGAGNIQYF TGTGCCAGCAGCCAAGACGGGACTAGCGGGGGGGCAGGAAACATTCAGTACTTC TRBV4-2 TRBD2 few TRBJ2-4
CASSVGGGVSYNEQFF TGTGCCAGCAGCGTAGGGGGAGGAGTCTCCTACAATGAGCAGTTCTTC TRBV9 . . TRBJ2-1
CASSSGQDQPQHF TGTGCCAGCAGCTCCGGACAGGATCAGCCCCAGCATTTT TRBV5-6 TRBD1 many TRBJ1-5
CASSSLQASGNEQFF TGTGCCAGCAGTTCCCTCCAGGCTAGCGGCAATGAGCAGTTCTTC TRBV6-2/TRBV6-3 TRBD2 . TRBJ2-1
CASREAVWGNTGELFF TGTGCCAGCAGAGAAGCTGTGTGGGGTAACACCGGGGAGCTGTTTTTT TRBV6-2/TRBV6-3 . . TRBJ2-2
CASSLGSWGASNTEAFF TGTGCCAGCAGTTTAGGGAGTTGGGGGGCGTCGAACACTGAAGCTTTCTTT TRBV12-3/TRBV12-4 . many TRBJ1-1
CASSLVVGSSYNEQFF TGCGCCAGCAGCTTGGTTGTCGGTAGCTCCTACAATGAGCAGTTCTTC TRBV5-1 . many TRBJ2-1
CASSSAQGAGTEAFF TGCGCCAGCAGCTCCGCGCAGGGGGCCGGGACTGAAGCTTTCTTT TRBV5-1 TRBD1 many TRBJ1-1
CASSTPPGTHYEQYF TGTGCCAGCAGTACCCCCCCCGGGACCCACTACGAGCAGTACTTC TRBV28 . many TRBJ2-7
CASSLVSSTDTQYF TGTGCCAGCAGCTTAGTTTCTAGCACAGATACGCAGTATTTT TRBV7-2 . . TRBJ2-3
CASRGPGLRGETQYF TGTGCCAGCAGGGGTCCGGGACTCCGGGGGGAGACCCAGTACTTC TRBV7-9 . many TRBJ2-5
CASSLWDEQFF TGTGCCAGCAGTTTATGGGATGAGCAGTTCTTC TRBV28 . . TRBJ2-1
CASSLAGKETQYF TGTGCCAGCAGCTTAGCCGGGAAAGAGACCCAGTACTTC TRBV7-2 . many TRBJ2-5
CASSHYGDGDTEAFF TGTGCCAGCTCTCATTACGGGGATGGCGACACTGAAGCTTTCTTT TRBV7-2 . many TRBJ1-1
CASSLGGFNTEAFF TGTGCCAGCAGCTTAGGAGGGTTTAACACTGAAGCTTTCTTT TRBV7-6 . many TRBJ1-1
CSAQQGGGADTQYF TGCAGTGCGCAGCAGGGTGGGGGGGCAGATACGCAGTATTTT TRBV20-1 TRBD2 many TRBJ2-3
CASSDPSGGLGNEQFF TGTGCCAGCAGTGACCCAAGCGGGGGTCTTGGGAATGAGCAGTTCTTC TRBV25-1 TRBD2 many TRBJ2-1
CASSLEAGGETQYF TGTGCCAGCAGCTTAGAAGCGGGAGGCGAGACCCAGTACTTC TRBV7-2 TRBD2 . TRBJ2-5
CASNKDIGELFF TGTGCCAGCAACAAGGACATCGGGGAGCTGTTTTTT TRBV7-2 . many TRBJ2-2
CASSLEFWSATDTQYF TGTGCCAGCAGCTTGGAGTTCTGGTCAGCCACAGATACGCAGTATTTT TRBV5-6 . . TRBJ2-3
CASSYRSPSYEQYF TGTGCCAGCAGTTACAGGAGCCCCTCCTACGAGCAGTACTTC TRBV6-5 . few TRBJ2-7
CASRRGLSNQPQHF TGTGCCAGCAGAAGGGGATTGAGCAATCAGCCCCAGCATTTT TRBV6-2/TRBV6-3 . many TRBJ1-5
CSASLGNYGYTF TGCAGTGCTAGTCTCGGAAACTATGGCTACACCTTC TRBV20-1 . few TRBJ1-2
CASSQDENTEAFF TGTGCCAGCAGCCAAGATGAGAACACTGAAGCTTTCTTT TRBV3-1 . . TRBJ1-1